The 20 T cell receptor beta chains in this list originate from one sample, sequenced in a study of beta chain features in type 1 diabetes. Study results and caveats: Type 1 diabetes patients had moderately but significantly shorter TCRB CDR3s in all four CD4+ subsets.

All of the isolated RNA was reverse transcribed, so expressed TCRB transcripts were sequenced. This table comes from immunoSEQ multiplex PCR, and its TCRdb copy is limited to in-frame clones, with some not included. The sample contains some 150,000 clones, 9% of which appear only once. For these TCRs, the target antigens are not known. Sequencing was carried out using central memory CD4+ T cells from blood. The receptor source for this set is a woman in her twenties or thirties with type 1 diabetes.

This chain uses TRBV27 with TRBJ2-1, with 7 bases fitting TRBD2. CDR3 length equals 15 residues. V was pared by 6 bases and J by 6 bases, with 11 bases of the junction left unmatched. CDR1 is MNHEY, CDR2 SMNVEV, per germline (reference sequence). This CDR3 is CASSRGGSLGNEQFF. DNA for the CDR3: TGTGCCAGCAGCCGGGGAGGGAGTCTTGGCAATGAGCAGTTCTTC.

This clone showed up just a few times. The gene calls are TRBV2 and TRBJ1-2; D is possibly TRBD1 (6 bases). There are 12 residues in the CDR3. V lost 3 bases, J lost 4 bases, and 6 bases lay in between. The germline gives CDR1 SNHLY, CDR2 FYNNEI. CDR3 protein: CASSDRGYGYTF. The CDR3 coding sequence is TGTGCCAGCAGTGACAGGGGCTATGGCTACACCTTC.

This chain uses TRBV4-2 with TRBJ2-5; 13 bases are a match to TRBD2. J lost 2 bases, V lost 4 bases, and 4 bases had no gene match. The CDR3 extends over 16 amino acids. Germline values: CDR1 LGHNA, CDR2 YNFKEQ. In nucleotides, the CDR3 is TGTGCCAGCAGCCCACGACTAGCGGGAGGACAAGAGACCCAGTACTTC. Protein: CASSPRLAGGQETQYF.

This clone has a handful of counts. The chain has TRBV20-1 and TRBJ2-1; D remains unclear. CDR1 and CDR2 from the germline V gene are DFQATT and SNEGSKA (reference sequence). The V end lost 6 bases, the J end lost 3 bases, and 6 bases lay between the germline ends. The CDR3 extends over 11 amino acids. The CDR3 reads CSATVYNEQFF. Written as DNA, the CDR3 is TGCAGTGCCACGGTCTACAATGAGCAGTTCTTC.

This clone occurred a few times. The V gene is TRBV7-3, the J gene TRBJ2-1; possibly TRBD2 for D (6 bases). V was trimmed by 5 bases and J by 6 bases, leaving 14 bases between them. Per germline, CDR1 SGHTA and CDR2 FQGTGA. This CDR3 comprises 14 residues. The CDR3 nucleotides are TGTGCCAGCAGCCCCGGGAGCGAAGGCAATGAGCAGTTCTTC. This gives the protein CASSPGSEGNEQFF.

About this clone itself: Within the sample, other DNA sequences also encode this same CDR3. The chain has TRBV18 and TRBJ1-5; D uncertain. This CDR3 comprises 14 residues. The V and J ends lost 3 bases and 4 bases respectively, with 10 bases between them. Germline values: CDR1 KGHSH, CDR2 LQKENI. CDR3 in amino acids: CASSPGGRNQPQHF. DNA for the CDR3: TGTGCCAGCTCACCGGGTGGGCGAAATCAGCCCCAGCATTTT.

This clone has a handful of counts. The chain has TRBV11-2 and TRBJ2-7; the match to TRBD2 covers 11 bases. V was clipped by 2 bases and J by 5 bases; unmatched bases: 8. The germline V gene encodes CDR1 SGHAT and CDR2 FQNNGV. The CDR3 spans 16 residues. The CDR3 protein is CASSLLAGGLGNEQYF. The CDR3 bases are TGTGCCAGCAGCTTACTAGCGGGAGGACTAGGGAACGAGCAGTACTTC.

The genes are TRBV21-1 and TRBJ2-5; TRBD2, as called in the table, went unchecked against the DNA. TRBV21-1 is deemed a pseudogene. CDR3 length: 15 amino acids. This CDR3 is CASSRGSGEIETQYF. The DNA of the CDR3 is TGTGCCAGCAGCAGGGGATCGGGGGAGATAGAGACCCAGTACTTC.

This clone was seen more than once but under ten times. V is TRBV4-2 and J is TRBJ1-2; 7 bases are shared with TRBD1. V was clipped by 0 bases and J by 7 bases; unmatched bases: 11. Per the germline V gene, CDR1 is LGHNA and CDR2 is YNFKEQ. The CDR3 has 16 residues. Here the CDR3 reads CASSQDRNRGGGGYTF. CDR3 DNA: TGTGCCAGCAGCCAAGATCGTAACAGGGGAGGAGGTGGCTACACCTTC.

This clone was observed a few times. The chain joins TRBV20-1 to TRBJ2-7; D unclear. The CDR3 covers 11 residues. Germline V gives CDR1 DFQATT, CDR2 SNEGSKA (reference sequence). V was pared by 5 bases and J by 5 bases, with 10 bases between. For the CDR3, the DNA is TGCAGTGCTGTTTTCCGGGACGAGCAGTACTTC. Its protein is CSAVFRDEQYF.

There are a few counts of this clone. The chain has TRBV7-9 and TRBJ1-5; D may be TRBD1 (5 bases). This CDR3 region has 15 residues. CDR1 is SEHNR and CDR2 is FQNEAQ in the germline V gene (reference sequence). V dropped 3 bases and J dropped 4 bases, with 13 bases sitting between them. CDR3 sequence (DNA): TGTGCCAGCAGCTTGGGGCAGACACCTAATCAGCCCCAGCATTTT. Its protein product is CASSLGQTPNQPQHF.

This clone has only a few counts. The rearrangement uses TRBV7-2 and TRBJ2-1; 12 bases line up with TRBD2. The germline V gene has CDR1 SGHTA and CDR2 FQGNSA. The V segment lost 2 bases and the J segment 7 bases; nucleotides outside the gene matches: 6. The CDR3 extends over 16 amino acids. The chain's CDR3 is CASSLTYGLAGNEQFF. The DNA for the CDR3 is TGTGCCAGCAGCTTAACATACGGACTAGCGGGGAATGAGCAGTTCTTC.

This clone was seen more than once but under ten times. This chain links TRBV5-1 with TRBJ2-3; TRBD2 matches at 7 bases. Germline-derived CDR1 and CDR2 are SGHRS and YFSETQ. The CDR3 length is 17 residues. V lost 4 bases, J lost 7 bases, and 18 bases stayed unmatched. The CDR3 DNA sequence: TGCGCCAGCAGCCTTGCTCTCTTAGCGGGTGAGGGAAATACGCAGTATTTT. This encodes CASSLALLAGEGNTQYF.

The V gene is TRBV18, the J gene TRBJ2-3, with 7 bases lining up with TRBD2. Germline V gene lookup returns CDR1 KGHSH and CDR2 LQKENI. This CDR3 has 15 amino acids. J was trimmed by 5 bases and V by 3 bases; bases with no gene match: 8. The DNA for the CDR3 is TGTGCCAGCTCACCTAGTGCGGGAGATATAGATACGCAGTATTTT. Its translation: CASSPSAGDIDTQYF.

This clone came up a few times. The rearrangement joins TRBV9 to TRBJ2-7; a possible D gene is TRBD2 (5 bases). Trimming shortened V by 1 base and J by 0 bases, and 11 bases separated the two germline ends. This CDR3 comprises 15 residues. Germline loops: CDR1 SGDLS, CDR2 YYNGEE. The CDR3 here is CASSVNVGASYEQYF. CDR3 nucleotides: TGTGCCAGCAGCGTAAATGTGGGAGCCTCCTACGAGCAGTACTTC.

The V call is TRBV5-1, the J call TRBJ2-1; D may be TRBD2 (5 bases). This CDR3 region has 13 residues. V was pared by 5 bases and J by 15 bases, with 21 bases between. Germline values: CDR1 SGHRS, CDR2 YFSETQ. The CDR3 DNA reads TGCGCCAGCAGGATGGTCCCGGGAAGGGATGGGTTCTTC. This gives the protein CASRMVPGRDGFF.

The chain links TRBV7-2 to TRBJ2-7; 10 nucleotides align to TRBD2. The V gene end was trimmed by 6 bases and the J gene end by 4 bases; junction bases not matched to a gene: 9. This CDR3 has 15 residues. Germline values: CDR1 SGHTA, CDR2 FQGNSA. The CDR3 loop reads CASRDPSGSPYEQYF. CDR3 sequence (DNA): TGTGCCAGCAGGGATCCTAGCGGGAGTCCATACGAGCAGTACTTC.

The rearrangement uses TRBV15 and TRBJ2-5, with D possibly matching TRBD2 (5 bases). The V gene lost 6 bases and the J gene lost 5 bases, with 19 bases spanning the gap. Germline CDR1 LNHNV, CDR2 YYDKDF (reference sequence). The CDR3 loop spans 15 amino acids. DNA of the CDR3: TGTGCCACCAGTCTAACGGGGTACCCCATGGAGACCCAGTACTTC. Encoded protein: CATSLTGYPMETQYF.

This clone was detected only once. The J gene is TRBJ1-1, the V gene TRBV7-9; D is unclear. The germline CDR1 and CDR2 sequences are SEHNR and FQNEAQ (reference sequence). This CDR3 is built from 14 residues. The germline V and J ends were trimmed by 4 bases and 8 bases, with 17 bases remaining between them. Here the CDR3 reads CASSSTAVLPEAFF. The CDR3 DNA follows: TGTGCCAGCAGCTCAACCGCGGTGCTCCCCGAAGCTTTCTTT.

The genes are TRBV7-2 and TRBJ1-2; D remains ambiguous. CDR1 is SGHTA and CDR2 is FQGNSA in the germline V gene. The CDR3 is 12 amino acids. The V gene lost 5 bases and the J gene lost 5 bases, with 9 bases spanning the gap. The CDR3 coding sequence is TGTGCCAGCAGCCAAGAGTTTTATGGCTACACCTTC. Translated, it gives CASSQEFYGYTF.